This TCR beta chain was documented in a study of T cells in Graves' hyperthyroidism and ophthalmopathy. General study findings and limits: A model using 13 V-J features told ophthalmopathy apart from stable hyperthyroidism.

TCR beta CDR3 regions were amplified from RNA. The study used the HTBI primer set for a first-round RT-PCR of the TCR CDR3. TCRdb re-called the multiplex PCR reads through MiXCR, storing one row per CDR3 protein. The table has a few hundred thousand distinct CDR3 sequences, 15% to 20% seen once. PBMCs came from 7.5 to 10 ml fresh peripheral blood. Germline-derived CDR1 and CDR2 are MGHRA and YSYEKL. After removal of 4 bases from V and 8 bases from J, the junction contained 8 bases not matched to a gene. The CDR3 totals 13 residues. This clonotype was seen many times. What it binds is not known. This sequence joins TRBV4-1 and TRBJ2-7; 7 nucleotides align to TRBD2. The sequence was collected from a woman in her fifties or sixties with Graves' ophthalmopathy. The sample taken for sequencing was blood. CDR3 protein: CASSLKAGSQQYF. CDR3 nucleotide sequence: TGCGCCAGCAGCCTTAAAGCGGGGTCCCAGCAGTACTTC.